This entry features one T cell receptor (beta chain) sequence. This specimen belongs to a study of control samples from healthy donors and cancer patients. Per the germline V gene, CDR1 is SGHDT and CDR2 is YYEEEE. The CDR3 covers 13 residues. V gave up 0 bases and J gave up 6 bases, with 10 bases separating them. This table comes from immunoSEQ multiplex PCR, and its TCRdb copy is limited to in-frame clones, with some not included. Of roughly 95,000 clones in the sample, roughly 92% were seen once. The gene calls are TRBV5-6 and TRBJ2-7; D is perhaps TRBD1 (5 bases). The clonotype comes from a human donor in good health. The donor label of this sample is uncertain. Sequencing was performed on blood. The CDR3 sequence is CASSLEGWVEQYF. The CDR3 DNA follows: TGTGCCAGCAGCTTGGAGGGGTGGGTCGAGCAGTACTTC.